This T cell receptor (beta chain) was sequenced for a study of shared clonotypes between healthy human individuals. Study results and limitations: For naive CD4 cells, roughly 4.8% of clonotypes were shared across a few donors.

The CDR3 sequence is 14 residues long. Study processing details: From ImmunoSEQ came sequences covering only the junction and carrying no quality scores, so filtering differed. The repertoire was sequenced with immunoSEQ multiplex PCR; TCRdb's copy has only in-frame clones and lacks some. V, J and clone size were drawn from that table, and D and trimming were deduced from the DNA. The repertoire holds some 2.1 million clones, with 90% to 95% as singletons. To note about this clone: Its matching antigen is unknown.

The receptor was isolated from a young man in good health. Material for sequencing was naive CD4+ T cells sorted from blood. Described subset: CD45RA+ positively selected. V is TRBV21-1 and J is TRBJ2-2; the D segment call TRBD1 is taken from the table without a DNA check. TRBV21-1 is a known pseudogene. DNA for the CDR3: TGTGCCAGCAGCCCCAGGATAGATCCCGGGGAGCTGTTTTTT. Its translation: CASSPRIDPGELFF.